These 20 T cell receptor beta chains share one sample of origin, sequenced in a study of T cell responses to AZD1222 COVID-19 vaccine. Assay used: immunoSEQ multiplex PCR; TCRdb lists only in-frame clones, some missing. This table holds 120,000 or so clones, around 85% found once. The source was peripheral blood, collected on day 0 of AZD1222 vaccination. The receptors stem from an adult in good health.

The chain employs TRBV2 and TRBJ2-3; possibly TRBD1 for D (6 bases). V was pared by 7 bases and J by 11 bases, with 19 bases between. The CDR3 covers 13 residues. Germline V gene sequence: CDR1 SNHLY, CDR2 FYNNEI. The CDR3 reads CASISDSQMGQYF. DNA of the CDR3: TGTGCCAGCATCTCGGACAGCCAAATGGGGCAGTATTTT.

As for this clone: In the same sample, other DNA sequences code for this CDR3. V usage is TRBV4-1 and J usage is TRBJ1-1, with unresolved D. Trimming pared 1 base from V and 1 base from J, leaving 4 bases between. The CDR3 has 13 amino acids. Germline loops: CDR1 MGHRA, CDR2 YSYEKL. CDR3 sequence (DNA): TGCGCCAGCAGCCAAGTTGGGAACACTGAAGCTTTCTTT. Amino acid sequence: CASSQVGNTEAFF.

In this sample, this clone turned up once. V gene TRBV4-2 combines with J gene TRBJ2-1; TRBD2 agrees at 8 bases. The CDR3 is 15 residues long. V gave up 0 bases and J gave up 7 bases; unmatched junction bases: 5. Per germline, CDR1 LGHNA and CDR2 YNFKEQ. The CDR3 nucleotides read TGTGCCAGCAGCCAAGAGGTCGGGGGGGCGAATGAGCAGTTCTTC. It encodes CASSQEVGGANEQFF.

J is TRBJ1-3 and V is TRBV7-9; weak D call: TRBD1 (5 bases). Trimming pared 3 bases from V and 2 bases from J, leaving 11 bases between. Germline assignment: CDR1 SEHNR and CDR2 FQNEAQ (reference sequence). The CDR3 is made up of 15 amino acids. The CDR3 coding sequence is TGTGCCAGCAGCTTTGGAGGGGAAACTGGAAACACCATATATTTT. This sequence encodes CASSFGGETGNTIYF.

This rearrangement joins TRBV28 to TRBJ1-4, with unresolved D. The germline V gene encodes CDR1 MDHEN and CDR2 SYDVKM. Trimming took off 3 bases at V and 8 bases at J, with 13 bases between the two ends. The CDR3 totals 14 residues. Written as DNA, the CDR3 is TGTGCCAGCAGTTTGTGGGGAGTATCCGAAAAACTGTTTTTT. Protein sequence: CASSLWGVSEKLFF.

With regard to this clone: Distinct nucleotide sequences in the sample also encode this CDR3. The chain uses TRBV19 and TRBJ2-7, with D tentatively TRBD1 (6 bases). V was pared by 5 bases and J by 1 base, with 9 bases between. The germline gives CDR1 LNHDA, CDR2 SQIVND (reference sequence). The CDR3 contains 13 residues. The CDR3 coding sequence is TGTGCCAGTAGTCCTGGACAGTCCTACGAGCAGTACTTC. Its translation: CASSPGQSYEQYF.

This chain links TRBV28 with TRBJ1-2, with 7 bases that match TRBD1. Trimming took 6 bases from V and 2 from J; bases not matched to a gene: 6. This CDR3 spans 14 amino acids. CDR1 MDHEN and CDR2 SYDVKM come from the germline V gene. CDR3 residues: CASRTSGQNYGYTF. The CDR3 coding sequence is TGTGCCAGCAGGACCTCGGGACAGAACTATGGCTACACCTTC.

This chain links TRBV10-1 with TRBJ1-5; 8 nucleotides line up with TRBD1. The ends lost 5 bases at V and 2 bases at J; junction bases unmatched: 11. The germline V gene encodes CDR1 WNHNN and CDR2 SYGVQD (reference sequence). CDR3 length: 17 amino acids. CDR3 nucleotides: TGCGCCAGCAGTCCCCCTGGGACAGGCCAGGGCAATCAGCCCCAGCATTTT. It yields the protein CASSPPGTGQGNQPQHF.

The rearrangement uses TRBV7-2 and TRBJ2-7; either TRBD1 or TRBD2 may fit D (5 bases each). The CDR3 sequence is 15 residues long. V shed 0 bases and J shed 4 bases, with 13 bases lying between them. Per germline, CDR1 SGHTA and CDR2 FQGNSA. CDR3 bases: TGTGCCAGCAGCTTAGCGGTGGGGGTGGAGTACGAGCAGTACTTC. Translation gives CASSLAVGVEYEQYF.

The chain joins TRBV3-1 (or the pseudogene TRBV3-2) to TRBJ1-3, with D uncertain. V was clipped by 4 bases and J by 0 bases, with 10 bases between them. The CDR3 is 15 amino acids. Germline CDR1 reads LGHDT; CDR2 reads YNNKEL (reference sequence). The chain's CDR3 is CASSLRPLSGNTIYF. DNA for the CDR3: TGTGCCAGCAGCCTAAGGCCACTCTCTGGAAACACCATATATTTT.

The rearrangement links TRBV28 to TRBJ2-7; D is undetermined. Germline V gene sequence: CDR1 MDHEN, CDR2 SYDVKM. The CDR3 totals 14 residues. V was trimmed by 8 bases and J by 1 base, leaving 15 bases between them. In DNA, the CDR3 is TGTGCCAGCTTACCCCAGAAGAATTCCTACGAGCAGTACTTC. As protein: CASLPQKNSYEQYF. The complete variable domain, with remaining parts taken from reference TRBV28 and TRBJ2-7, reads DVKVTQSSRYLVKRTGEKVFLECVQDMDHENMFWYRQDPGLGLRLIYFSYDVKMKEKGDIPEGYSVSREKKERFSLILESASTNQTSMYLCASLPQKNSYEQYFGPGTRLTVT.

The rearrangement uses TRBV27 and TRBJ1-2; D may be TRBD1 (5 bases). The CDR3 covers 11 residues. Germline lookup yields CDR1 MNHEY and CDR2 SMNVEV (reference sequence). Trimming removed 4 bases from V and 8 bases from J, with 8 bases in between. In nucleotides, the CDR3 is TGTGCCAGCAGTTCGGGACGAGGCTACACCTTC. Encoded protein: CASSSGRGYTF.

This clone was counted a few times. This chain joins TRBV25-1 and TRBJ1-2; possibly TRBD1 for D (6 bases). Germline CDR1 and CDR2: MGHDK and SYGVNS. The CDR3 runs to 13 residues. Trimming removed 4 bases from V and 8 bases from J, with 14 bases in between. The CDR3 nucleotides are TGTGCCAGCAGTGGCATCACAGGGAGCGGCTACACCTTC. This translates into CASSGITGSGYTF.

The V call is TRBV6-1, the J call TRBJ1-1; D is unclear. The CDR3 totals 14 residues. Germline V CDR1 and CDR2: MNHNS, SASEGT. V shed 5 bases and J shed 3 bases, with 13 bases lying between them. The CDR3 region is CASSNPGYDTEAFF. In nucleotides, the CDR3 is TGTGCCAGCAGTAACCCAGGCTACGACACTGAAGCTTTCTTT.

J is TRBJ2-4 and V is TRBV28; the D gene is possibly TRBD1 (6 bases). Trimming took off 4 bases at V and 3 bases at J, with 13 bases between the two ends. The germline CDR1 and CDR2 sequences are MDHEN and SYDVKM. CDR3 length: 15 residues. DNA of the CDR3: TGTGCCAGCAGTTCTGGGGGCGCGGGCAAAAACATTCAGTACTTC. Residues: CASSSGGAGKNIQYF.

This clone occurred once. The chain couples TRBV19 to TRBJ2-3; 8 bases fit TRBD1. Germline CDR1 reads LNHDA; CDR2 reads SQIVND (reference sequence). Unmatched junction bases numbered 2, after V lost 3 bases and J lost 6 bases. This CDR3 region has 13 residues. The CDR3 coding sequence is TGTGCCAGTAGTATGAACAGGGGGGATACGCAGTATTTT. Translation: CASSMNRGDTQYF.

The chain joins TRBV5-8 to TRBJ1-4; D may be TRBD1 (6 bases). CDR1 SGHTS and CDR2 YDEGEE come from the germline V gene. V shed 2 bases and J shed 13 bases, with 12 bases lying between them. The CDR3 contains 12 residues. The CDR3 DNA follows: TGTGCCAGCAGCTTCCAGAGAGGGGGACTGTTTTTT. It codes for CASSFQRGGLFF.

The chain combines TRBV28 with TRBJ1-4, with D unclear. Germline V gene data show CDR1 as MDHEN and CDR2 as SYDVKM. This CDR3 has 15 residues. V was pared by 4 bases and J by 3 bases, with 12 bases between. The CDR3 is CASSYQGKSNEKLFF. CDR3 bases: TGTGCCAGCAGTTACCAAGGAAAGTCTAATGAAAAACTGTTTTTT.

This clone has more than one count but fewer than ten. The chain recombines TRBV24-1 with TRBJ2-7; tentative D call: TRBD1 (6 bases). Germline lookup yields CDR1 KGHDR and CDR2 SFDVKD. V lost 5 bases and J 3 bases, leaving 13 bases between the germline ends. CDR3 length equals 14 residues. Here the CDR3 reads CATSGPGQYYEQYF. DNA of the CDR3: TGTGCCACCAGTGGACCGGGACAATACTACGAGCAGTACTTC.

The rearrangement links TRBV5-4 to TRBJ2-3, with 15 bases aligning to TRBD2. CDR3 length: 20 residues. CDR1 and CDR2 from the germline V gene are SGHNT and YYREEE (reference sequence). V was clipped by 0 bases and J by 6 bases; unmatched bases: 14. The CDR3 protein is CASSLGTSGGAIGSADTQYF. DNA of the CDR3: TGTGCCAGCAGCTTGGGGACTAGCGGGGGGGCCATTGGTTCGGCGGATACGCAGTATTTT.